This entry lists 8 T cell receptor beta chains sequenced from one sample in a study of identical twins. TCRdb re-called the 5' RACE reads through MiXCR, storing one row per CDR3 protein. The table records hundreds of thousands of distinct CDR3 sequences, around a sixth of them present only once. This sample was also put to use in a study of T cells expressing NK-cell markers.

The source material was PBMCs. Receptor source: a woman between 18 and 29 years old in good health.

The rearrangement joins TRBV20-1 to TRBJ2-3; D is unresolved. The CDR3 runs 14 residues. Trimming pared 1 base from V and 2 bases from J, leaving 10 bases between. Per germline, CDR1 DFQATT and CDR2 SNEGSKA (reference sequence). DNA of the CDR3: TGCAGTGCTAGAGGTCTGGATAACACAGATACGCAGTATTTT. It is translated as CSARGLDNTDTQYF.

The chain is built from TRBV3-1 and TRBJ2-3; the D gene could be TRBD1 or TRBD2 (6 bases each). The CDR3 consists of 15 residues. V was clipped by 3 bases and J by 5 bases, with 15 bases between them. CDR1 is LGHDT, CDR2 YNNKEL, per germline (reference sequence). DNA for the CDR3: TGTGCCAGCAGCCACCTGGGGGGCGGGAAAGATACGCAGTATTTT. Residues: CASSHLGGGKDTQYF.

This chain connects TRBV20-1 to TRBJ2-5, with 13 bases matching TRBD2. The CDR3 extends over 15 amino acids. The trim removed 3 bases at V and 2 bases at J, leaving 3 bases unmatched. Germline CDR1 reads DFQATT; CDR2 reads SNEGSKA (reference sequence). CDR3 bases: TGCAGTGCTAGTCCACTAGCGGGAGGGCAAGAGACCCAGTACTTC. Protein: CSASPLAGGQETQYF.

This clonotype was counted a few times. The rearrangement joins TRBV10-1 to TRBJ2-3, with TRBD1 as a possible D gene (6 bases). V shed 2 bases and J shed 4 bases, with 16 bases lying between them. Germline V gene sequence: CDR1 WNHNN, CDR2 SYGVQD (reference sequence). The CDR3 is 16 residues long. The CDR3 loop is CASSETGFVRADTQYF. DNA of the CDR3: TGCGCCAGCAGTGAGACAGGGTTCGTTCGAGCAGATACGCAGTATTTT.

The chain uses TRBV3-1 and TRBJ2-1; 10 bases are shared with TRBD2. Germline V gives CDR1 LGHDT, CDR2 YNNKEL (reference sequence). The CDR3 sequence is 20 residues long. V lost 2 bases to trimming and J lost 3 bases; unmatched junction nucleotides: 16. This CDR3 is CASSQLTRLAGGPGYNEQFF. CDR3 nucleotides: TGTGCCAGCAGCCAACTTACCCGACTAGCGGGCGGACCGGGCTACAATGAGCAGTTCTTC.

This clonotype was counted many times. The V gene is TRBV7-2, the J gene TRBJ1-1; D gene ambiguous. The CDR3 runs to 14 residues. The V end lost 0 bases, the J end lost 1 base, and 6 bases lay between the germline ends. In germline, CDR1 is SGHTA, CDR2 FQGNSA. The CDR3 reads CASSLARANTEAFF. The CDR3 DNA follows: TGTGCCAGCAGCTTAGCACGGGCGAACACTGAAGCTTTCTTT.

Ten or more counts support this clonotype. In DNA form, the CDR3 reads TGTGCCAGCAGCCGCCGGGGCGGGGGAACGTGGGAGACCCAGTACTTC. Its translation: CASSRRGGGTWETQYF. V is TRBV7-2 and J is TRBJ2-5; TRBD2 matches 7 bases. J was trimmed by 5 bases and V by 5 bases; bases with no gene match: 14. Germline CDR1 reads SGHTA; CDR2 reads FQGNSA. CDR3 length: 16 amino acids.

The genes are TRBV5-4 and TRBJ2-7, with TRBD2 matching over 13 bases. The germline V gene has CDR1 SGHNT and CDR2 YYREEE (reference sequence). This CDR3 has 16 amino acids. Germline trimming cut 2 bases from V and 4 bases from J; bases unmatched to any gene: 6. CDR3 in DNA: TGTGCCAGCAGCTTACAACCGACTAGCGGGAGGTACGAGCAGTACTTC. This gives the protein CASSLQPTSGRYEQYF.